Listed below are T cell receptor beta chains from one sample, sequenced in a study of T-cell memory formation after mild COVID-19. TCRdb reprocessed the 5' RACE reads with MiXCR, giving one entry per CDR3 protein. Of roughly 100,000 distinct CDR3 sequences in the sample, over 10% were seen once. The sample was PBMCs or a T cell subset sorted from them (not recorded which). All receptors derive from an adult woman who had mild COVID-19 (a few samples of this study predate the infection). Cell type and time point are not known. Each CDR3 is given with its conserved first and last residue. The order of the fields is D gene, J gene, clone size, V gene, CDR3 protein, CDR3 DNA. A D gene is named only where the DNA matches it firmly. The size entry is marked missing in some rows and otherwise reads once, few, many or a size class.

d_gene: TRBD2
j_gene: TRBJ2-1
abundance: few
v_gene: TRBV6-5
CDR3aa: CASSYGGRPYNEQFF
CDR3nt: TGTGCCAGCAGTTACGGCGGGAGGCCCTACAATGAGCAGTTCTTC

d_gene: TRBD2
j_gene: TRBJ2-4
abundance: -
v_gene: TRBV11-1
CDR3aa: CASSLNSGGLRNIQYF
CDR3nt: TGTGCCAGCAGCTTAAATAGCGGGGGATTAAGGAACATTCAGTACTTC

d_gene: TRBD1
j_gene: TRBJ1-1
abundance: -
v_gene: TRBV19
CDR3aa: CASTQGVTEAFF
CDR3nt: TGTGCCAGCACGCAGGGGGTCACTGAAGCTTTCTTT

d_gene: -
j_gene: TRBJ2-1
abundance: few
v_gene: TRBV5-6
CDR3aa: CASSWGAGANEQFF
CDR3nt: TGTGCCAGCAGCTGGGGTGCAGGAGCTAATGAGCAGTTCTTC

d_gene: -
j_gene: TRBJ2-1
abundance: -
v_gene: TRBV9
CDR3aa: CASSVGAGSGEYNEQFF
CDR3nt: TGTGCCAGCAGCGTAGGGGCGGGCAGCGGAGAGTACAATGAGCAGTTCTTC

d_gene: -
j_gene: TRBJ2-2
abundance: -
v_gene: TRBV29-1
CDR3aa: CSVVWRGTGELFF
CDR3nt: TGCAGCGTTGTTTGGCGAGGCACCGGGGAGCTGTTTTTT

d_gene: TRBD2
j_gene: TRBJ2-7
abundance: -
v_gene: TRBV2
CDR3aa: CASSEPYLAGDYEQYF
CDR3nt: TGTGCCAGCAGTGAACCGTATCTAGCGGGAGATTACGAGCAGTACTTC

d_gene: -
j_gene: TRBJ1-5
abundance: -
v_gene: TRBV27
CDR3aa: CASSLSLRQPQHF
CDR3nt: TGTGCCAGCAGTTTATCGCTTCGTCAGCCCCAGCATTTT

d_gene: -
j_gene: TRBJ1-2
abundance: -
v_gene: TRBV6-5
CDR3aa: CASSYSTGAGYTF
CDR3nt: TGTGCCAGCAGTTACTCGACTGGGGCTGGCTACACCTTC

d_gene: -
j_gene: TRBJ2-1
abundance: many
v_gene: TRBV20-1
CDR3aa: CSATRGGYNEQFF
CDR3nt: TGCAGTGCTACTAGGGGGGGCTACAATGAGCAGTTCTTC

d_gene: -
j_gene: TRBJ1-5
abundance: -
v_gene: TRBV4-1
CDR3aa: CASSQDGAGPQPQHF
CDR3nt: TGCGCCAGCAGCCAAGATGGGGCAGGGCCTCAGCCCCAGCATTTT

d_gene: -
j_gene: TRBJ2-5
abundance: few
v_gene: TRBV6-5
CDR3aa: CASSYSHDRGETQYF
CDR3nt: TGTGCCAGCAGTTACTCCCACGACCGGGGGGAGACCCAGTACTTC

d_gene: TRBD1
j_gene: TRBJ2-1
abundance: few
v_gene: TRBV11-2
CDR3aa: CASGQGSYNEQFF
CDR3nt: TGTGCCAGCGGACAGGGCTCCTACAATGAGCAGTTCTTC

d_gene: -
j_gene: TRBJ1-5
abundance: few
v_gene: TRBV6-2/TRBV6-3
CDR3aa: CASSYWGGEQPQHF
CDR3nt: TGTGCCAGCAGTTACTGGGGAGGGGAACAGCCCCAGCATTTT

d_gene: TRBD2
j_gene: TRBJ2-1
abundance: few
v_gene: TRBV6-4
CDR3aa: CASSDSSAGVTYEQFF
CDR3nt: TGTGCCAGCAGTGACTCGTCAGCGGGAGTCACATATGAGCAGTTCTTC

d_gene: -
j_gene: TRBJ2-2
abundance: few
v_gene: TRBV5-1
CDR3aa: CASSHRQSYGELFF
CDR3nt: TGCGCCAGCAGCCACCGACAGTCATACGGGGAGCTGTTTTTT

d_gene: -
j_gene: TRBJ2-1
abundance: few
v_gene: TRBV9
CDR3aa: CASSVPLSGLDEQFF
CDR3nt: TGTGCCAGCAGCGTACCCCTCTCTGGTTTGGATGAGCAGTTCTTC

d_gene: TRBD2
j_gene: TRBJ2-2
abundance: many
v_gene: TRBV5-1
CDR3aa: CASSLALAGASNTGELFF
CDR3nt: TGCGCCAGCAGCTTGGCACTAGCGGGAGCGTCGAACACCGGGGAGCTGTTTTTT

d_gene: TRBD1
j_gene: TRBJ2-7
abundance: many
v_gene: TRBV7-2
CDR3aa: CASSTRGAGQGSYEQYF
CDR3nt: TGTGCCAGCAGCACGCGTGGGGCGGGACAGGGTTCCTACGAGCAGTACTTC

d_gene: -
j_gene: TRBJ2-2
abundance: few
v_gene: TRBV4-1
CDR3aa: CASSQAGGYTGELFF
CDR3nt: TGCGCCAGCAGCCAAGCGGGGGGCTACACCGGGGAGCTGTTTTTT

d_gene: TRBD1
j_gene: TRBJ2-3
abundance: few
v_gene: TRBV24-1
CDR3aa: CATSDRQGAWTDTQYF
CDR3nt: TGTGCCACCAGTGACCGACAGGGGGCATGGACAGATACGCAGTATTTT

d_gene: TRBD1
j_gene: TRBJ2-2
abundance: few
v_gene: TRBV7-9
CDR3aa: CASSLGPGQDTGELFF
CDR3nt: TGTGCCAGCAGCTTAGGACCAGGACAGGACACCGGGGAGCTGTTTTTT

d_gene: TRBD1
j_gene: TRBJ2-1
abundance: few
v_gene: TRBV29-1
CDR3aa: CSVEDPPTGAFSYNEQFF
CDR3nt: TGCAGCGTTGAAGATCCCCCTACAGGGGCCTTCTCCTACAATGAGCAGTTCTTC

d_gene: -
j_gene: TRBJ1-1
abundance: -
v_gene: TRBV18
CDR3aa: CASSAQATEALF
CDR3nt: TGTGCCAGCTCAGCACAGGCCACTGAAGCTTTATTT

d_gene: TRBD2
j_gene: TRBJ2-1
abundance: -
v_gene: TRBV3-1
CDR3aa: CASSQVGDYANEQFF
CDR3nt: TGTGCCAGCAGCCAAGTTGGGGACTATGCCAATGAGCAGTTCTTC

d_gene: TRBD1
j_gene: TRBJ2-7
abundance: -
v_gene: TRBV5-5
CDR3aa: CASSMVRGPYEQYF
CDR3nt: TGTGCCAGCAGCATGGTCAGGGGGCCCTACGAGCAGTACTTC

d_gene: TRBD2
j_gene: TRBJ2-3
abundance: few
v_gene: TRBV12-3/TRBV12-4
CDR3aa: CASSFRDSGSTDTQYF
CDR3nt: TGTGCCAGCAGTTTCAGAGATAGCGGGAGCACAGATACGCAGTATTTT

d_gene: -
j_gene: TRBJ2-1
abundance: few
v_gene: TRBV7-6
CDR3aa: CASSSKLGHNEQFF
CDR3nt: TGTGCCAGCAGCTCGAAGTTAGGACACAATGAGCAGTTCTTC

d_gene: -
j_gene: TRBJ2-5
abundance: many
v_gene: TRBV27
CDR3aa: CASRPGHQETQYF
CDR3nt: TGTGCCAGCAGACCGGGACACCAAGAGACCCAGTACTTC

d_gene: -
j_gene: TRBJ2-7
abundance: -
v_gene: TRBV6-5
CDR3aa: CASSYSWGPKTYEQYF
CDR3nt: TGTGCCAGCAGTTACTCCTGGGGGCCCAAAACCTACGAGCAGTACTTC

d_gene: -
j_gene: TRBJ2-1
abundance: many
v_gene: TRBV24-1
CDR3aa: CATSDAGGNEQFF
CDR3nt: TGTGCCACCAGTGATGCCGGGGGCAATGAGCAGTTCTTC

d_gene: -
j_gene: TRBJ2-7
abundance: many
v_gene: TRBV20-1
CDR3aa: CSALTGSYEQYF
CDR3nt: TGCAGTGCCCTGACAGGTTCCTACGAGCAGTACTTC

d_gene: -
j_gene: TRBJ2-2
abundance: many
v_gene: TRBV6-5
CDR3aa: CASSLFGTPNTGELFF
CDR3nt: TGTGCCAGCAGTTTATTCGGGACACCGAACACCGGGGAGCTGTTTTTT

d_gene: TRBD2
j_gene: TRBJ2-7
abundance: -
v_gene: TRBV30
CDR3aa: CAWSLLAGASYEQYF
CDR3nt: TGTGCCTGGAGTCTACTAGCGGGAGCTTCCTACGAGCAGTACTTC

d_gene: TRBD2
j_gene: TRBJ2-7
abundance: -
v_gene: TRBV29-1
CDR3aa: CSVDPTSGSGEQYF
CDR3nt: TGCAGCGTCGACCCTACTAGCGGGAGCGGCGAGCAGTACTTC

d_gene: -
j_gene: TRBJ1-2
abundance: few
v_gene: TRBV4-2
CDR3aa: CASSQEPQGGYGYTF
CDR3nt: TGTGCCAGCAGCCAAGAACCTCAGGGCGGGTATGGCTACACCTTC

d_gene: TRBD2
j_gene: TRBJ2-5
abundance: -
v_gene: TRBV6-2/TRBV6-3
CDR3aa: CASSYSQERGLQETQYF
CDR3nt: TGTGCCAGCAGTTACTCCCAGGAGCGGGGCCTGCAAGAGACCCAGTACTTC

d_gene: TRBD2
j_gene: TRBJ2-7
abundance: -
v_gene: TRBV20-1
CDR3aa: CSASAGRREYF
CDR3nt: TGCAGTGCTAGCGCCGGGAGGAGAGAGTACTTC

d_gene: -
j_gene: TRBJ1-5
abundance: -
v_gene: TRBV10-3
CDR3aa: CAISEPGGTAAGNQPQHF
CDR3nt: TGTGCCATCAGTGAGCCGGGCGGGACGGCGGCGGGCAATCAGCCCCAGCATTTT

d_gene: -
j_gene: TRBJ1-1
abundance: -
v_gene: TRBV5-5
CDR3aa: CASILEGTEAFF
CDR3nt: TGTGCCAGCATCCTGGAGGGGACTGAAGCTTTCTTT

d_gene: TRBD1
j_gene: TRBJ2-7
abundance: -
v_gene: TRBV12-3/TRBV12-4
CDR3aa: CASTIRARGIYEQYF
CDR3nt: TGTGCCAGCACCATACGGGCCAGGGGGATCTACGAGCAGTACTTC

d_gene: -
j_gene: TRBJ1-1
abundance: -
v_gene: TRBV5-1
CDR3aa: CASSWTEFMNTEAFF
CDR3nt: TGCGCCAGCAGCTGGACGGAGTTCATGAACACTGAAGCTTTCTTT